This T cell receptor beta chain was sequenced in a study of blood T cell repertoires in COVID-19. In the study overall: Whether acute or convalescent, the COVID-19 samples came from the United States, Italy and Spain. Nucleic acid was either cDNA or gDNA, and it came from T cells, B-cell-depleted T cells, or PBMCs.

Germline V gives CDR1 SGHVS, CDR2 FQNEAQ. After removal of 5 bases from V and 5 bases from J, the junction contained 9 bases not matched to a gene. CDR3 size: 15 residues. Per the authors' pipeline: Amplification of reference gene primers provided the estimated nucleated cell counts. Clones were sequenced by immunoSEQ multiplex PCR, and TCRdb holds only the in-frame ones, with some missing. That table supplies the V and J calls and clone size; D and trimming were determined from the DNA. Of about 80,000 clones detected, roughly 78% appear once; the ten largest clones hold just over 20%. The rearrangement joins TRBV7-8 to TRBJ2-5; 9 nucleotides match TRBD2. This receptor was identified in a human donor in a cohort sampled during active COVID-19. Material: peripheral blood. The CDR3 protein is CASSPESGGRETQYF. The CDR3 DNA reads as TGTGCCAGCAGCCCCGAGAGCGGGGGGCGGGAGACCCAGTACTTC. Combining the CDR3 with reference TRBV7-8 and TRBJ2-5 gives the whole variable domain GAGVSQSPRYKVAKRGQDVALRCDPISGHVSLFWYQQALGQGPEFLTYFQNEAQLDKSGLPSDRFFAERPEGSVSTLKIQRTQQEDSAVYLCASSPESGGRETQYFGPGTRLLVL.